The entry below describes one TCR beta chain. The record originates from a study of B cell selection in AIRE deficiency. V was cut by 6 bases and J by 3 bases, with 15 bases left in between. This CDR3 contains 14 residues. From germline, CDR1 is MNHNS and CDR2 SASEGT. Clones were read by immunoSEQ multiplex PCR, and TCRdb kept only the in-frame ones, dropping some. This sample carries fewer than 30,000 clones, 96% of them seen once, and the ten largest clones take approximately 0.2%. The sorted conventional CD4 T cells were gated as CD4+CD127+. Source material: CD4+CD127+ conventional T cells sorted from PBMCs. The receptor was derived from a human donor in good health. This rearrangement joins TRBV6-1 to TRBJ2-7, with a tentative D call TRBD2 (5 bases). CDR3 protein: CASRTPGSLYEQYF. Here the CDR3 DNA reads TGTGCCAGCAGGACACCGGGATCCCTCTACGAGCAGTACTTC.